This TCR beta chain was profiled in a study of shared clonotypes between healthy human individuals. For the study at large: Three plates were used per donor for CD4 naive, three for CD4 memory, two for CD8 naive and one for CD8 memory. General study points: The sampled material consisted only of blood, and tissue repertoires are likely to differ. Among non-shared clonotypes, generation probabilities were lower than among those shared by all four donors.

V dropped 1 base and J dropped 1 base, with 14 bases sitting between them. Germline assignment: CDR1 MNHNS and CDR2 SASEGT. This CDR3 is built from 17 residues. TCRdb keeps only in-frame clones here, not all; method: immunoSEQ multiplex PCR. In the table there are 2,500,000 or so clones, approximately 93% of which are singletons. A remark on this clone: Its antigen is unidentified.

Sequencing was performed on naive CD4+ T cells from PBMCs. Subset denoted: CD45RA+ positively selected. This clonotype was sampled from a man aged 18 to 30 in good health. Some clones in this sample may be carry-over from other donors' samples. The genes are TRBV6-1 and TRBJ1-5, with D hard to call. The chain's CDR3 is CASSEVMGLESNQPQHF. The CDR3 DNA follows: TGTGCCAGCAGTGAAGTTATGGGTTTGGAGAGCAATCAGCCCCAGCATTTT.